These T cell receptor beta chains were read from a single sample in a study of glioma-infiltrating T cells. Each CDR3 protein is one row after TCRdb ran MiXCR on the multiplex PCR reads. Altogether about 380,000 distinct CDR3 sequences are present, around 38% being singletons, with the ten largest covering 9.5% to 15%. The sample was glioma tissue, nonneoplastic brain tissue, or PBMCs (not recorded which). Receptors originate from a human donor with low-grade glioma or glioblastoma, undergoing nonglioma brain surgery, or in good health (not recorded which). CDR3s include the opening cysteine and the closing phenylalanine or tryptophan. A D gene is named only where the DNA matches it firmly. Size tells how often a clone was seen (once, few, many) or the class of an expanded clone, and some rows leave it out.

J gene,V gene,clone size,D gene,CDR3 DNA,CDR3 protein
TRBJ2-1,TRBV7-6,.,.,TGTGCCAGCAGCTTAATGGTAGCGGCCTACGATGAGCAGTTCTTC,CASSLMVAAYDEQFF
TRBJ2-7,TRBV20-1,.,TRBD1,TGCAGTGCTAGAGCCCCCGGGACAGGCTACGAGCAGTACTTC,CSARAPGTGYEQYF
TRBJ1-4,TRBV2,few,.,TGTGCCAGCAGTGAATCGGCATTTGCTAATGAAAAACTGTTTTTT,CASSESAFANEKLFF
TRBJ2-1,TRBV7-8,.,.,TGTGCCAGCAGCTTAGGTCCCGGGACGAGCTCCTACAATGAGCAGTTCTTC,CASSLGPGTSSYNEQFF
TRBJ2-5,TRBV7-9,few,TRBD1,TGTGCCAGCGAGGGGACAGGGTGGACCCAGTACTTC,CASEGTGWTQYF
TRBJ2-4,TRBV7-9,.,.,TGTGCCAGCAGCCAAGGGACAACTAGGGCAAACATTCAGTACTTC,CASSQGTTRANIQYF
TRBJ2-6,TRBV28,.,.,TGTGCCAGCATTTTATCCGCTGAAGCCAACGTCCTGACTTTC,CASILSAEANVLTF
TRBJ2-6,TRBV4-1,.,TRBD1,TGCGCCAGCAGCCAACGGACAGGGTCCTTCTCTGGGGCCAACGTCCTGACTTTC,CASSQRTGSFSGANVLTF
TRBJ1-2,TRBV7-2,.,.,TGTGCCAGCAGCCCGATCTATGGCTACACCTTC,CASSPIYGYTF
TRBJ2-7,TRBV4-1,.,.,TGCGCCAGCAGCCAAGCGCGGAGGATGGGAGAGCAGTACTTC,CASSQARRMGEQYF
TRBJ2-1,TRBV11-2,.,.,TGTGCCAGCAGCCCCACCGGGACTTACGATGAGCAGTTCTTC,CASSPTGTYDEQFF
TRBJ1-1,TRBV7-4,.,TRBD1,TGTGCCAGCAGCTCCGAAGGGGGCGTCACTGAAGCTTTCTTT,CASSSEGGVTEAFF
TRBJ2-3,TRBV7-9,.,TRBD2,TGTGCCAGCACCCGTGGGAGGGCGGAACGATGGACAGATACGCAGTATTTT,CASTRGRAERWTDTQYF
TRBJ2-1,TRBV20-1,.,TRBD2,TGCAGTGCTAGAGATCCTAGCGGGAGACGGGGCTACAATGAGCAGTTCTTC,CSARDPSGRRGYNEQFF
TRBJ2-5,TRBV6-1,many,.,TGTGCCAGCAGGGTCCCCACGGAGACCCAGTACTTC,CASRVPTETQYF
TRBJ1-6,TRBV28,few,.,TGTGCCAGCACAAGTGGGGGACGGGATAATTCACCCCTCCACTTT,CASTSGGRDNSPLHF
TRBJ2-7,TRBV6-1,many,.,TGTGCCAGCTCCCCCAAGGTCTACGAGCAGTACTTC,CASSPKVYEQYF
TRBJ2-2,TRBV5-1,.,.,TGCGCCAGCAGCAAGACCCTGGTAGTGAACACCGGGGAGCTGTTTTTT,CASSKTLVVNTGELFF
TRBJ1-2,TRBV24-1,.,.,TGTGCCACCAGTGAAACAGGGTTACGTGGCTACACCTTC,CATSETGLRGYTF
TRBJ2-3,TRBV19,.,TRBD2,TGTGCCAGTAGTATGACGGGAGGTACAGATACGCAGTATTTT,CASSMTGGTDTQYF
TRBJ1-4,TRBV7-2,.,.,TGTGCCAGCAGCATTGGTCCTAATGAAAAACTGTTTTTT,CASSIGPNEKLFF
TRBJ2-2,TRBV20-1,few,.,TGCAGTGCTAGCCAGACTCTGCGGGGCACCGGGGAGCTGTTTTTT,CSASQTLRGTGELFF
TRBJ2-1,TRBV4-3,.,TRBD1,TGCGCCAGCAGCCACCCAGACAGGGAGAAATACAATGAGCAGTTCTTC,CASSHPDREKYNEQFF
TRBJ2-7,TRBV27,many,.,TGTGCCAGCAGTTTATTAGCCAGGGTGCGGGAGCAGTACTTC,CASSLLARVREQYF
TRBJ2-3,TRBV10-3,few,TRBD2,TGTGCCATCAGTGACCCCAGGGAGGGTCGGTCCAATGAGCAGTTCTTT,CAISDPREGRSNEQFF
TRBJ1-2,TRBV6-2/TRBV6-3,.,.,TGTGCCAGCAGTTCCAGGACAGCGAGTAACTATGGCTACACCTTC,CASSSRTASNYGYTF
TRBJ2-1,TRBV7-2,.,.,TGTGCCAGCAGCTTAGTCGGGGCCCAAGGTCCATTCTTC,CASSLVGAQGPFF
TRBJ1-5,TRBV12-3/TRBV12-4,.,.,TGTGCCAGCAGTTTAGAGGCTCTTGGGAGTCAGCCCCAGCATTTT,CASSLEALGSQPQHF
TRBJ2-4,TRBV27,.,TRBD1,TGTGCCAGACCGACCCGGGACAGGGGGCCCAAAAACATTCAGTACTTC,CARPTRDRGPKNIQYF
TRBJ2-1,TRBV20-1,few,TRBD1,TGCAGTGCTAGAGAATTGGGGGGACAGGCCAATGAGCAGTTCTTC,CSARELGGQANEQFF
TRBJ1-1,TRBV6-2/TRBV6-3,many,.,TGTGCCAGCAGTTCTCGGGGACAGAACACTGAAGCTTTCTTT,CASSSRGQNTEAFF
TRBJ2-1,TRBV7-2,.,TRBD2,TGTGCCAGCAGCTTAGAAGCTGGACTAGCGGGAGTCGTAGTCAATGAGCAGTTCTTC,CASSLEAGLAGVVVNEQFF
TRBJ2-7,TRBV20-1,many,TRBD1,TGCAGTGCTCCGGGACAGCTAAGCTCCTACGAGCAGTACTTC,CSAPGQLSSYEQYF
TRBJ2-1,TRBV15,.,TRBD2,TGTGCCACCAGCACGCCGGGACTAGCGGACAATGAGCAGTTCTTC,CATSTPGLADNEQFF
TRBJ2-7,TRBV20-1,.,.,TGCAGTGCTAGAGATCGGACAGCCTCCTACCAGCAGTACTTC,CSARDRTASYQQYF
TRBJ1-1,TRBV28,.,TRBD1,TGTGCCAGCAGTCCCCGCGGACAGGGGGCCACTGAAGCTTTCTTT,CASSPRGQGATEAFF
TRBJ1-1,TRBV4-1,few,.,TGCGCCAGCAGGGCACCTAGCAGGAACACTGAAGCTTTCTTT,CASRAPSRNTEAFF
TRBJ2-3,TRBV7-2,few,.,TGTGCCAGCAGCTTAAGACTAGTAGATACGCAGTATTTT,CASSLRLVDTQYF
TRBJ2-5,TRBV28,few,.,TGTGCCAGCAGGGCGCCCGGGGGCCGGGAGACCCAGTACTTC,CASRAPGGRETQYF
TRBJ1-1,TRBV27,few,.,TGTGCCAGCAGTTTCGGACTAAACACTAAAGCTTTCTTT,CASSFGLNTKAFF
TRBJ2-1,TRBV19,.,TRBD2,TGTGCCAGTAGTAATGCGGCGGGAGCGGCCAATGAGCAGTTCTTC,CASSNAAGAANEQFF
TRBJ2-5,TRBV20-1,.,TRBD2,TGCAGTGCTAGAGTAGCGGGAGGGCCGCGGGAGACCCAGTACTTC,CSARVAGGPRETQYF